Listed below are T cell receptor beta chains from one sample, sequenced in a study of blood T cell repertoires in COVID-19. The repertoire was sequenced with immunoSEQ multiplex PCR; TCRdb's copy has only in-frame clones and lacks some. The profile shows about 200,000 clones, about three quarters of them singletons. The sample consisted of peripheral blood. The receptor source for this set is a woman in her 70s with acute or convalescent COVID-19. Both conserved end residues are part of each CDR3. D genes are given only for firm matches. Not every row has a clone size; where given, it reads once, few, many or a size class.

-	-	TRBJ2-1	TRBV10-3	TGTGCCATCAGTGGCGAGGACAGAAGGAACAATGAGCAGTTCTTC	CAISGEDRRNNEQFF
-	-	TRBJ2-7	TRBV29-1	TGCAGCGTCCACCACGGGGTAGGAGAGCAGTACTTC	CSVHHGVGEQYF
TRBD2	-	TRBJ2-1	TRBV5-4	TGTGCCAGCAGCTTGCCGGGAGCTGGGGGGGATGAGCAGTTCTTC	CASSLPGAGGDEQFF
-	-	TRBJ1-1	TRBV14	TGTGCCAGCAGCCAAGGATCCGGGATGAACACTGAAGCTTTCTTT	CASSQGSGMNTEAFF
TRBD1	-	TRBJ1-2	TRBV6-5	TGTGCCAGCAGTTACCGGGACAGGGGAAGCTATGGCTACACCTTC	CASSYRDRGSYGYTF
-	-	TRBJ1-5	TRBV28	TGTGCCAGCAGTTTGGACAGCCATAGCAATCAGCCCCAGCATTTT	CASSLDSHSNQPQHF
-	once	TRBJ1-2	TRBV3-1/TRBV3-2	TGTGCCAGCAGCCAAGGGACTTCGGGTAGATCTGTCTATGGCTACACCTTC	CASSQGTSGRSVYGYTF
-	-	TRBJ1-1	TRBV15	TGTGCCACCAGCAGAGGGCGGGGTAACACTGAAGCTTTCTTT	CATSRGRGNTEAFF
TRBD2	-	TRBJ2-1	TRBV7-6	TGTGCCAGCAGCTTAGCGGGGCGGGGACTAGCGGGATTAGATGAGCAGTTCTTC	CASSLAGRGLAGLDEQFF
-	-	TRBJ1-5	TRBV10-3	TGTGCCATCAGGGGAGACAATCAGCCCCAGCATTTT	CAIRGDNQPQHF
-	-	TRBJ1-1	TRBV19	TGTGCCAGTAGGGAGGAATGGGACACTGAAGCTTTCTTT	CASREEWDTEAFF
-	-	TRBJ2-7	TRBV2	TGTGCCAGCACCAGGACACCTTCCTACGAGCAGTACTTC	CASTRTPSYEQYF
TRBD2	-	TRBJ2-7	TRBV4-1	TGCGCCAGCAGCCACTGGGGGAGGGGAGGGCCTTACGAGCAGTACTTC	CASSHWGRGGPYEQYF
-	-	TRBJ1-3	TRBV7-2	TGTGCATGTATGGCAAACTCTGGAAACACCATATATTTT	CACMANSGNTIYF
TRBD1	-	TRBJ2-7	TRBV2	TGTGCCAGCATTCTCGGGACAGGCAAATACGAGCAGTACTTC	CASILGTGKYEQYF
-	few	TRBJ1-4	TRBV2	TGTGCCAGCAGTGCTGTAGTTGTCAATGAAAAACTGTTTTTT	CASSAVVVNEKLFF
TRBD1	-	TRBJ1-2	TRBV28	TGTGCCAGCAGTTTACGGGACAGGGCCGGAGGCTACACCTTC	CASSLRDRAGGYTF
TRBD2	-	TRBJ2-7	TRBV10-3	TGTGCCATCAGGAAGCGGGAGGGCCATCGGGAGCAGTACTTC	CAIRKREGHREQYF
TRBD1	-	TRBJ2-5	TRBV19	TGTGCCAGTAGTATGGACAGGGCTCGGGGCGGAGAGACCCAGTACTTC	CASSMDRARGGETQYF
-	-	TRBJ1-4	TRBV6-1	TGTGCCAGCAGTGAGGGCAGGTTACTTGAAAAACTGTTTTTT	CASSEGRLLEKLFF
-	-	TRBJ2-2	TRBV30	TGTGCCTGGAACAGGGAGGGGACCGGGGAGCTGTTTTTT	CAWNREGTGELFF
TRBD2	once	TRBJ2-3	TRBV3-1/TRBV3-2	TGTGCCAGCACTTCCCTAGCGGAAGATACGCAGTATTTT	CASTSLAEDTQYF
TRBD2	-	TRBJ2-5	TRBV4-2	TGTGCCAGCAGCCTTGAGAGTGCTAGCGGGAGGGGGGAGACCCAGTACTTC	CASSLESASGRGETQYF
-	-	TRBJ2-1	TRBV18	TGTGCCAGCTCACTTCTAGGAGAGCAGTTCTTC	CASSLLGEQFF
TRBD2	few	TRBJ2-7	TRBV29-1	TGCAGCGTTCTGGGACTAGCGGGACGCTACGAGCAGTACTTC	CSVLGLAGRYEQYF
TRBD2	-	TRBJ2-7	TRBV5-1	TGCGCCAGCAGCTTGGGACTAGCGGGGGACTCCTACGAGCAGTACTTC	CASSLGLAGDSYEQYF
TRBD2	-	TRBJ2-2	TRBV27	TGTGCCAGCAGTTTAAGGGTAGCGGGTCACACCGGGGAGCTGTTTTTT	CASSLRVAGHTGELFF
-	-	TRBJ2-1	TRBV21-1	TGTGCCAGCAGCCTGAGAGACAATGAGCAGTTCTTC	CASSLRDNEQFF
-	-	TRBJ2-5	TRBV10-1	TGCGCCAGCAGCCAACAGATTGGGGAGACCCAGTACTTC	CASSQQIGETQYF
-	-	TRBJ1-5	TRBV24-1	TGTGCCACCAGTGAGGGGGCCAGGGACCAGCCCCAGCATTTT	CATSEGARDQPQHF
-	-	TRBJ2-3	TRBV5-4	TGTGCCAGCAGCTTGGGTCAGCGGCCAGACGGCACAGATACGCAGTATTTT	CASSLGQRPDGTDTQYF
-	-	TRBJ2-7	TRBV28	TGTGCCAGCTTGGGAAATAGCGGCAACTCCTACGAGCAGTACTTC	CASLGNSGNSYEQYF
-	-	TRBJ1-1	TRBV12-3/TRBV12-4	TGTGCCAGCAGCCTCGGGGACTCCCCGGTTTTCTTT	CASSLGDSPVFF
TRBD2	-	TRBJ2-1	TRBV6-1	TGTGCCAGCAGTGAACTAGCGGGAGGGTACAATGAGCAGTTCTTC	CASSELAGGYNEQFF
-	-	TRBJ2-2	TRBV5-4	TGTGCCAGCAGCCCCCGGAGCACCGCCGGGGAGCTGTTTTTT	CASSPRSTAGELFF
TRBD1	-	TRBJ2-6	TRBV28	TGTGCCAGCAGTGGGGACAGGGGTGGGGCCAACGTCCTGACTTTC	CASSGDRGGANVLTF
-	-	TRBJ1-3	TRBV5-1	TGCGCCAGCAGCAGAGAGGGCTCTGGAAACACCATATATTTT	CASSREGSGNTIYF
TRBD1	-	TRBJ1-4	TRBV5-1	TGCGCCAGCAGCCAAGCCGGGACAGGTGATACAACTAATGAAAAACTGTTTTTT	CASSQAGTGDTTNEKLFF
TRBD1	few	TRBJ2-7	TRBV19	TGTGCCAGTAAATGCCCCGGGACAGACTCCTACGAGCAGTACTTC	CASKCPGTDSYEQYF
TRBD2	-	TRBJ2-3	TRBV5-4	TGTGCCAGCAGCTTAGCTAGCGGTCCAGTCGGTACAGATACGCAGTATTTT	CASSLASGPVGTDTQYF
TRBD2	-	TRBJ2-1	TRBV10-3	TGTGCCTCCAGCCAGCGGGACGGCAATGAGCAGTTCTTC	CASSQRDGNEQFF
-	-	TRBJ1-1	TRBV5-1	TGCGCCAGCAGCTTGGCAGAGAACACTGAAGCTTTCTTT	CASSLAENTEAFF
-	once	TRBJ2-6	TRBV4-1	TGCGCCAGCAGCCGGACACCTTCCTCTGGGGCCAACGTCCTGACTTTC	CASSRTPSSGANVLTF
-	-	TRBJ2-7	TRBV28	TGTGCCAGCAGTCTAGCGAACCCTTCCTACGAGCAGTACTTC	CASSLANPSYEQYF
TRBD2	-	TRBJ2-4	TRBV29-1	TGCAGTGCCGGGGGGGATGCCAAAAACATTCAGTACTTC	CSAGGDAKNIQYF
TRBD1	-	TRBJ1-2	TRBV27	TGTGCCAGCAGGACGCTAGGGGGCCAAGGCTACACCTTC	CASRTLGGQGYTF
TRBD2	-	TRBJ2-1	TRBV29-1	TGCAGCGTCTGCGGACTAGCGGCCTACAATGAGCAGTTCTTC	CSVCGLAAYNEQFF
-	-	TRBJ2-2	TRBV2	TGTGCCAGCTTTGACAGGATAGCCGGGGAGCTGTTTTTT	CASFDRIAGELFF
TRBD2	-	TRBJ2-7	TRBV7-9	TGTGCCAGCAGCCAGCCCCAGCGGGGTGGGGGTAGCACCTACGAGCAGTACTTC	CASSQPQRGGGSTYEQYF
TRBD1	few	TRBJ1-1	TRBV11-2	TGTGCCAGCAGCGCCGCAGGGGGCGTGAACACTGAAGCTTTCTTT	CASSAAGGVNTEAFF
-	-	TRBJ1-6	TRBV25-1	TGTGCCAGCAGTGATCCACCTACAGGCCGGGATTCACCCCTCCACTTT	CASSDPPTGRDSPLHF
-	-	TRBJ2-1	TRBV5-1	TGCGCCAGCAGCGAGGGAGCGAGCTACAATGAGCAGTTCTTC	CASSEGASYNEQFF
-	-	TRBJ1-1	TRBV5-1	TGCGCCAGCAGCTTGGGCAGGGACACTGAAGCTTTCTTT	CASSLGRDTEAFF
-	-	TRBJ2-2	TRBV5-5	TGTGCCAGCAGCACCGCCGGGAACACCGGGGAGCTGTTTTTT	CASSTAGNTGELFF
-	-	TRBJ1-3	TRBV6-5	TGTGCCAGCAGGCCCGGGACAACTGCTGGAAACACCATATATTTT	CASRPGTTAGNTIYF
-	-	TRBJ2-1	TRBV5-6	TGTGCCAGCAGCCGCGAACCGCTAGAGCAGTTCTTC	CASSREPLEQFF
TRBD1	-	TRBJ1-4	TRBV5-4	TGTGCCAGCAGCCAAGGACAGGGGAGGGAAAAACTGTTTTTT	CASSQGQGREKLFF